The T cell receptor (beta chain) described here comes from a study of graft-versus-host responses after intestinal transplantation. This clone came up a few times. TCRdb's table, derived via immunoSEQ multiplex PCR, lists solely in-frame clones and lacks some. The repertoire has roughly 11,000 clones, around 83% of them found once; the top ten carry around 34%. V shed 7 bases, J shed 4 bases, and the junction held 5 bases outside the gene matches. Germline V CDR1 and CDR2: LNHDA, SQIVND (reference sequence). This CDR3 is built from 13 residues. This sequence joins TRBV19 and TRBJ1-1; 8 bases map to TRBD1. Sequencing used PBMCs, obtained about 70 weeks after intestinal transplant. This receptor was taken from a human patient who received an intestinal transplant, so some T cells may come from the graft donor. Here the CDR3 reads CASISGGITEAFF. CDR3 coding DNA: TGTGCCAGTATATCAGGGGGCATCACTGAAGCTTTCTTT. Full variable domain (missing parts from reference TRBV19 and TRBJ1-1): DGGITQSPKYLFRKEGQNVTLSCEQNLNHDAMYWYRQDPGQGLRLIYYSQIVNDFQKGDIAEGYSVSREKKESFPLTVTSAQKNPTAFYLCASISGGITEAFFGQGTRLTVV.